This record looks at one TCR beta chain sequence and its context. Measured with immunoSEQ multiplex PCR; TCRdb has only the in-frame clones, and not every one. The table has fewer than 65,000 clones, roughly nine tenths seen once. V dropped 3 bases and J dropped 0 bases, with 7 bases sitting between them. The CDR3 consists of 14 residues. Germline V gene lookup returns CDR1 MNHNS and CDR2 SASEGT. This entry belongs to a study of T cell changes during pregnancy in multiple sclerosis. The genes are TRBV6-1 and TRBJ2-3, with D perhaps TRBD2 (6 bases). The specimen comprised peripheral blood, sampled in the third trimester of pregnancy. The sequence came from a female donor in good health, enrolled as a control in a pregnancy study. The CDR3 spells CASSDRGSTDTQYF. DNA of the CDR3: TGTGCCAGCAGTGATCGGGGGAGCACAGATACGCAGTATTTT.